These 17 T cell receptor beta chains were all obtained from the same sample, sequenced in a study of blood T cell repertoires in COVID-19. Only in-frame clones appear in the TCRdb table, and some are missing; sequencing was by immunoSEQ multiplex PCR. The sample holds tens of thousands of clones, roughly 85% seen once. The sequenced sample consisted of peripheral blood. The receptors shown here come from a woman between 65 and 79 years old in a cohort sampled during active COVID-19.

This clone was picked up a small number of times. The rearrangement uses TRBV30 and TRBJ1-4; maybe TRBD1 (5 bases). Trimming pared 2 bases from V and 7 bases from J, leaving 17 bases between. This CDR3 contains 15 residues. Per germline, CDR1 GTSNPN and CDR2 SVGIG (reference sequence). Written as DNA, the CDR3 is TGTGCCTGGAGTACCTCCGGGGGAAGAAGTGAAAAACTGTTTTTT. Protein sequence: CAWSTSGGRSEKLFF.

Here the CDR3 DNA reads TGTGCCAGCAAGGTCAGGCGGGAGGGTCGGAATACGCAGTATTTT. Its protein product is CASKVRREGRNTQYF. V usage is TRBV2 and J usage is TRBJ2-3; 9 nucleotides align to TRBD2. CDR3 length equals 15 residues. The germline CDR1 and CDR2 sequences are SNHLY and FYNNEI. Trimming at V came to 7 bases and at J to 7 bases, leaving 12 bases not matched to a gene.

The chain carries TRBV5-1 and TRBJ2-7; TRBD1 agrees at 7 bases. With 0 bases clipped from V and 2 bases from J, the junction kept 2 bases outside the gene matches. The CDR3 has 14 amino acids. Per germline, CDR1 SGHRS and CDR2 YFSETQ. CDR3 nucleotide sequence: TGCGCCAGCAGCTTGGTACAGGGGACCTACGAGCAGTACTTC. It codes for CASSLVQGTYEQYF.

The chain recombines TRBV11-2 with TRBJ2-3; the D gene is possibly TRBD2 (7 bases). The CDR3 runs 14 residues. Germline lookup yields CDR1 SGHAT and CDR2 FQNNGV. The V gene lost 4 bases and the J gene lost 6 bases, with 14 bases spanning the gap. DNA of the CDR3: TGTGCCAGCAGCTGGGGGGCGGGGGCGGATACGCAGTATTTT. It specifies CASSWGAGADTQYF.

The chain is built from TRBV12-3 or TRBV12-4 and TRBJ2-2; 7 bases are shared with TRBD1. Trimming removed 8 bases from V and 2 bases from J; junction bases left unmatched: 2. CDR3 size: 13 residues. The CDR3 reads CASGDSNTGELFF. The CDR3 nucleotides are TGTGCCAGCGGGGACAGCAACACCGGGGAGCTGTTTTTT.

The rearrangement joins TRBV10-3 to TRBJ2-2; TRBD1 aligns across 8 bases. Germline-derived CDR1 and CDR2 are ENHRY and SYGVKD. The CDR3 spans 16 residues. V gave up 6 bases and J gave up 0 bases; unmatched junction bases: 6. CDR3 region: CAISGTGAANTGELFF. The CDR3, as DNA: TGTGCCATCAGCGGGACAGGCGCAGCGAACACCGGGGAGCTGTTTTTT.

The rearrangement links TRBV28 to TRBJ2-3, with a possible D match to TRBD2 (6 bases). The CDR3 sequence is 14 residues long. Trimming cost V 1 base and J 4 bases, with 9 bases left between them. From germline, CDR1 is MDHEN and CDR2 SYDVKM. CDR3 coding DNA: TGTGCCAGCAGTTTATCGGGAGTGGCAGATACGCAGTATTTT. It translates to CASSLSGVADTQYF. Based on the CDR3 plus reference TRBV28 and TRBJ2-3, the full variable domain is DVKVTQSSRYLVKRTGEKVFLECVQDMDHENMFWYRQDPGLGLRLIYFSYDVKMKEKGDIPEGYSVSREKKERFSLILESASTNQTSMYLCASSLSGVADTQYFGPGTRLTVL.

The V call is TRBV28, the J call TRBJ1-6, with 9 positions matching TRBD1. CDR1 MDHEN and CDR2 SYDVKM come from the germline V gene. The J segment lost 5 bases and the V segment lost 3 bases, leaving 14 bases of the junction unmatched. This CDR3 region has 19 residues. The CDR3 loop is CASSFLQPGQGPDNSPLHF. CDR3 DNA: TGTGCCAGCAGTTTCCTTCAACCGGGACAGGGACCGGATAATTCACCCCTCCACTTT.

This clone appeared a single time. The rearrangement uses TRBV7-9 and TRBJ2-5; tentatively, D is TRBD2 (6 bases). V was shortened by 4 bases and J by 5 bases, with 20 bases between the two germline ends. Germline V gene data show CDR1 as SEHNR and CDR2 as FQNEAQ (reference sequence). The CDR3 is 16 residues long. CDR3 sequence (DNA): TGTGCCAGCAGCTCTTCCGGGACCCGTGGGGGGGAGACCCAGTACTTC. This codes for CASSSSGTRGGETQYF. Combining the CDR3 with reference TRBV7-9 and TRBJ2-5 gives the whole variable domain DTGVSQNPRHKITKRGQNVTFRCDPISEHNRLYWYRQTLGQGPEFLTYFQNEAQLEKSRLLSDRFSAERPKGSFSTLEIQRTEQGDSAMYLCASSSSGTRGGETQYFGPGTRLLVL.

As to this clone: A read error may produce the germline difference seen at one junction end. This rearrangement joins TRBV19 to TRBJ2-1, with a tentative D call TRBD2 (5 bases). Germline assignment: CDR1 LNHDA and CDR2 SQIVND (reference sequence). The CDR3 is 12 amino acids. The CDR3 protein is CASSIPSSLPLF. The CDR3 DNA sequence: TGTGCCAGTAGTATACCCTCTAGCCTTCCCCTCTTC.

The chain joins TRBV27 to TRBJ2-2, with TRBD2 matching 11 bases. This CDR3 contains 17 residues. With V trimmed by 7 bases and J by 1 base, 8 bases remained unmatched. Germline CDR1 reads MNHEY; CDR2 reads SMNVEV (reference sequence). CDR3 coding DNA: TGTGCCAGCACCGCTAGCGGGAGGATCTGGAACACCGGGGAGCTGTTTTTT. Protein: CASTASGRIWNTGELFF.

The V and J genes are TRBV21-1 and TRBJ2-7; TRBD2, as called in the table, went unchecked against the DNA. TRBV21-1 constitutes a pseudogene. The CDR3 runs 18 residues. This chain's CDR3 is CASSKERGEGLAAYEQYF. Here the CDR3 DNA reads TGTGCCAGCAGCAAAGAACGCGGGGAGGGGTTAGCGGCCTACGAGCAGTACTTC.

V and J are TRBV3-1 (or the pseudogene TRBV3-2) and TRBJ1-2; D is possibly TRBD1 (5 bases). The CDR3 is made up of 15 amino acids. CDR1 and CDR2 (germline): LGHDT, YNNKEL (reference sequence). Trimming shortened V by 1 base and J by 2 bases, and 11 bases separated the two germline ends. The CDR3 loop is CASSQVTQGNYGYTF. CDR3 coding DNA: TGTGCCAGCAGCCAAGTAACCCAGGGAAACTATGGCTACACCTTC.

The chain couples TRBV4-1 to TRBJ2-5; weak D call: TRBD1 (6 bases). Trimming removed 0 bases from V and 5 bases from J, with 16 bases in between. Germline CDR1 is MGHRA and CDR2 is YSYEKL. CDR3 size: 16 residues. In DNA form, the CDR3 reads TGCGCCAGCAGCCAAGATGCCAGGGGCGCAGGCGAGACCCAGTACTTC. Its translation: CASSQDARGAGETQYF.

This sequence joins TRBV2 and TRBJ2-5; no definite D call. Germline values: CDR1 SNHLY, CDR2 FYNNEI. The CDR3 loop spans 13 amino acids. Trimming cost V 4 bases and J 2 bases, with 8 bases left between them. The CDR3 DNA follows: TGTGCCAGCAGTGTTTCGGTGCAAGAGACCCAGTACTTC. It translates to CASSVSVQETQYF.

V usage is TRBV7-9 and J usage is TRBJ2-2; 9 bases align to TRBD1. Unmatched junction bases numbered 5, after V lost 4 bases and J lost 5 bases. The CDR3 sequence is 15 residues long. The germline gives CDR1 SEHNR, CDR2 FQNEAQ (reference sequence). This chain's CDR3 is CASSSGQGHTGELFF. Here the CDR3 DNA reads TGTGCCAGCAGCTCGGGACAGGGTCATACCGGGGAGCTGTTTTTT.

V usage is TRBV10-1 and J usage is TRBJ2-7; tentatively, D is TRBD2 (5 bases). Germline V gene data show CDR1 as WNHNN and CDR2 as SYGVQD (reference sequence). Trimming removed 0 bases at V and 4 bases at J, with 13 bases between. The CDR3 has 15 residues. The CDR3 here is CASSESGEAPYEQYF. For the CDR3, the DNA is TGCGCCAGCAGTGAGTCGGGAGAGGCCCCGTACGAGCAGTACTTC.